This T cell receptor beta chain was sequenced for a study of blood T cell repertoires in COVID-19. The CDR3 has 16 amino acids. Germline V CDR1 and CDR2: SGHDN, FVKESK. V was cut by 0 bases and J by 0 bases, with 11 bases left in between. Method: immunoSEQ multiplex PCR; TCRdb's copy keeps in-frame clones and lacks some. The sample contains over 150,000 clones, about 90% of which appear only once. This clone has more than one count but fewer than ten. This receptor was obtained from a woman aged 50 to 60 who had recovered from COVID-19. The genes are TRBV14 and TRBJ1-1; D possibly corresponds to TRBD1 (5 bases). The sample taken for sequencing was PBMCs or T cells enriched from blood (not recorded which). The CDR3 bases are TGTGCCAGCAGCCAAGACCGACAGATCATGAACACTGAAGCTTTCTTT. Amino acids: CASSQDRQIMNTEAFF.